This T cell receptor beta chain comes out of a study of blood T cell repertoires in COVID-19. Study-wide background: Collection of acute and convalescent COVID-19 samples took place in the United States, Italy and Spain. From T cells, B-cell-depleted T cells, or PBMCs came the material, which was cDNA or gDNA.

Germline CDR1 reads MNHNY; CDR2 reads SVGAGI (reference sequence). The V segment lost 4 bases and the J segment 7 bases; nucleotides outside the gene matches: 5. CDR3 length equals 15 residues. Original data processing: Reference gene primer amplification in the assay estimated nucleated cell counts. Sequenced by immunoSEQ multiplex PCR; TCRdb stores in-frame clones only, minus some. D and trimming come from the DNA, and the V and J calls and clone size come from that table. The sample shows 200,000 or so clones, roughly 90% of them seen only once. Sequencing used peripheral blood. The rearrangement joins TRBV6-6 to TRBJ1-6, with TRBD1 matching 9 bases. The sequence came from a man aged 35 to 55 with active or convalescent COVID-19. CDR3 loop: CASSFLGTGNSPLHF. CDR3 DNA sequence: TGTGCCAGCAGTTTTCTGGGGACAGGGAATTCACCCCTCCACTTT.